These T cell receptor beta chains were read from a single sample in a study of T-cell memory formation after mild COVID-19. TCRdb called the 5' RACE reads again in MiXCR, with one record for every CDR3 protein. Among roughly 400,000 distinct CDR3 sequences listed, about 16% were seen once. The sample consisted of PBMCs or a T cell subset sorted from them (not recorded which). These receptors were collected from a man aged 18 to 29 who had mild COVID-19 (a few samples of this study predate the infection). Cell type and time point are not known. The CDR3 runs from the conserved cysteine through the conserved F or W. The D gene is left open where the match is weak. Clone size, where shown, is once, few, many, or a class for clones that have expanded.

J gene,clone size,V gene,D gene,CDR3 DNA,CDR3 protein
TRBJ1-1,few,TRBV6-5,-,TGTGCCAGCAGCGGACTCTCTGGGGAAGCTTTCTTT,CASSGLSGEAFF
TRBJ2-1,-,TRBV6-6,-,TGTGCCAGCAGCAACCCCTCTGAGCAGTTCTTC,CASSNPSEQFF
TRBJ1-1,few,TRBV7-2,-,TGTGCCAGCAGCACTTACGGGGGGGGCCTGACTGAAGCTTTCTTT,CASSTYGGGLTEAFF
TRBJ1-1,-,TRBV27,-,TGTGCCAGCAGTTTATTGGGGAGGGGCGCCACTGAAGCTTTCTTT,CASSLLGRGATEAFF
TRBJ2-1,few,TRBV2,TRBD1,TGTGCCAGCGGGCGGGACAGGAACAATGAGCAGTTCTTC,CASGRDRNNEQFF
TRBJ2-3,-,TRBV4-3,TRBD1,TGCGCCAGCAGCCATGAGGACAGGGCCTCCACAGATACGCAGTATTTT,CASSHEDRASTDTQYF
TRBJ1-5,-,TRBV28,-,TGTGCCAGCAGAAGGGGGTCGGGTCAGCCCCAGCATTTT,CASRRGSGQPQHF
TRBJ2-4,-,TRBV29-1,TRBD1,TGCAGCGTTGTCGGGACAGGGGCTCGCATTCAGTACTTC,CSVVGTGARIQYF
TRBJ1-2,-,TRBV18,TRBD1,TGTGCCAGCTCACCCGACAGGGGACCACTCTATGGCTACACCTTC,CASSPDRGPLYGYTF
TRBJ2-5,many,TRBV18,TRBD2,TGTGCCAGCTCAGAAGGACTAGCGACGGAGACCCAGTACTTC,CASSEGLATETQYF
TRBJ1-5,many,TRBV7-2,-,TGTGCCAGCAGCTTCGGAGGGGGGCGTAGCAATCAGCCCCAGCATTTT,CASSFGGGRSNQPQHF
TRBJ2-3,many,TRBV7-3,TRBD2,TGTGCCAGCAGTAACGGACTAGCGGGGGATTCTAGCACAGATACGCAGTATTTT,CASSNGLAGDSSTDTQYF
TRBJ1-2,-,TRBV6-2/TRBV6-3,-,TGTGCCAGCAGCCCCGACGGAAATAACTATGGCTACACCTTC,CASSPDGNNYGYTF
TRBJ1-1,-,TRBV6-5,TRBD1,TGTGCCAGCAGTCGGGACAGGGGGTCGGCTGAAGCTTTCTTT,CASSRDRGSAEAFF
TRBJ1-5,few,TRBV12-3/TRBV12-4,TRBD1,TGTGCCAGCAGTCTCAGACAGGGGGCGTATGGTCAGCCCCAGCATTTT,CASSLRQGAYGQPQHF
TRBJ2-5,few,TRBV12-3/TRBV12-4,TRBD2,TGTGCCAGCAGTCCCGGGGGGGCCGTTCAGACCCAGTACTTC,CASSPGGAVQTQYF
TRBJ2-7,few,TRBV7-9,-,TGTGCCAGCACCCCTGGGGCACAGTCCTACGAGCAGTACTTC,CASTPGAQSYEQYF
TRBJ2-1,-,TRBV28,-,TGTGCCAGCAGTTTAGCCGGCCGGACAGCCTCTTACAATGAGCAGTTCTTC,CASSLAGRTASYNEQFF
TRBJ2-7,many,TRBV5-1,-,TGCGCCAGCAGCTTCCCCGGACCCTCCTACGAGCAGTACTTC,CASSFPGPSYEQYF
TRBJ1-3,-,TRBV18,TRBD1,TGTGCCAGCTCCCCTGGACAGGTCTCTGGAAACACCATATATTTT,CASSPGQVSGNTIYF
TRBJ2-1,-,TRBV20-1,-,TGCAGTGCTGGGGGGTCCTACAATGAGCAGTTCTTC,CSAGGSYNEQFF
TRBJ1-1,-,TRBV11-2,-,TGTGCCAGCAGCTCGGGTCGGGGAGGAGGTTGGGAGAACACTGAAGCTTTCTTT,CASSSGRGGGWENTEAFF